The 9 T cell receptor beta chains given below trace back to one sample, sequenced in a study of brain metastases from non-small cell lung cancer. Sequencing used immunoSEQ multiplex PCR; TCRdb keeps in-frame clones, though not all of them. The sample yields about 1,500 clones, roughly four fifths seen once. Sequenced: primary lung tumor tissue. Receptors were obtained from a donor aged 40 or older with non-small cell lung cancer.

The J gene is TRBJ1-6, the V gene TRBV4-3, with D maybe TRBD1 (6 bases). Germline V gives CDR1 LGHNA, CDR2 YSLEER. Deletions cut 0 bases from V and 7 bases from J, with 13 bases between. The CDR3 sequence is 16 residues long. In DNA form, the CDR3 reads TGCGCCAGCAGCCAAGATAGGTCAGGGGACAATTCACCCCTCCACTTT. Amino acid sequence: CASSQDRSGDNSPLHF.

This clone came up once. The chain employs TRBV30 and TRBJ1-4, with 9 positions matching TRBD1. CDR3 length: 14 residues. CDR1 GTSNPN and CDR2 SVGIG come from the germline V gene (reference sequence). Trimming took 0 bases from V and 7 from J; bases not matched to a gene: 3. The CDR3 DNA follows: TGTGCCTGGAGTGTTCTGGGACAGGGTGAAAAACTGTTTTTT. Its translation is CAWSVLGQGEKLFF.

This clone was counted a single time. CDR3 sequence: CASSSPGTGEQYF. The DNA for the CDR3 is TGTGCCAGTAGTAGCCCGGGTACAGGCGAGCAGTACTTC. This chain connects TRBV19 to TRBJ2-7; D might be TRBD1 (5 bases). There are 13 residues in the CDR3. V lost 4 bases, J lost 6 bases, and 13 bases lay in between. Per the germline V gene, CDR1 is LNHDA and CDR2 is SQIVND (reference sequence).

The V call is TRBV18, the J call TRBJ1-2, with 7 bases aligning to TRBD1. CDR1 and CDR2 from the germline V gene are KGHSH and LQKENI. Trimming took 5 bases from V and 1 from J; bases not matched to a gene: 7. The CDR3 loop spans 15 amino acids. CDR3: CASSSGTASNYGYTF. The CDR3 DNA is TGTGCCAGCTCATCCGGGACAGCGAGTAACTATGGCTACACCTTC.

A remark on this clone: The germline gene is not matched at one end of the junction; a read error may be the cause. The gene calls are TRBV4-2 and TRBJ2-6, with TRBD1 as a possible D gene (6 bases). CDR3 length: 16 residues. Germline CDR1 reads LGHNA; CDR2 reads YNFKEQ. The CDR3 region is CTSSQYAGAGANVLTF. CDR3 bases: TGTACCAGCAGCCAATACGCAGGGGCTGGGGCCAACGTCCTGACTTTC.

The chain joins TRBV29-1 to TRBJ1-2; D is unresolved. This CDR3 spans 12 amino acids. V shed 3 bases and J shed 4 bases, with 9 bases lying between them. Germline V gene lookup returns CDR1 SQVTM and CDR2 ANQGSEA. The CDR3: CSVEGATYGYTF. The CDR3 bases are TGCAGCGTTGAGGGAGCCACCTATGGCTACACCTTC.

V and J are TRBV6-5 and TRBJ2-7; D is possibly TRBD2 (5 bases). This CDR3 comprises 14 residues. Between the trimmed V and J ends, which lost 2 bases and 2 bases, there was a span of 10 bases. Germline loops: CDR1 MNHEY, CDR2 SVGAGI. The CDR3 bases are TGTGCCAGCAGTTACGCGAGAGGGACCTACGAGCAGTACTTC. This codes for CASSYARGTYEQYF.

This sequence joins TRBV6-4 and TRBJ2-2, with no clear D. The CDR3 sequence is 13 residues long. Germline V gene data show CDR1 as MRHNA and CDR2 as SNTAGT. With 2 bases removed from V and 3 bases from J, the gap between germline ends came to 4 bases. CDR3 sequence reads: CASSDRDTGELFF. The CDR3 coding sequence is TGTGCCAGCAGTGACAGGGACACCGGGGAGCTGTTTTTT.

The chain has TRBV29-1 and TRBJ2-7, with 7 bases identical to TRBD1. V dropped 5 bases and J dropped 0; count of bases not matched to a gene: 7. There are 14 residues in the CDR3. Germline V CDR1 and CDR2: SQVTM, ANQGSEA. CDR3 protein: CSVSDRRSSYEQYF. The CDR3 DNA reads TGCAGCGTTTCGGACAGGCGAAGCTCCTACGAGCAGTACTTC.